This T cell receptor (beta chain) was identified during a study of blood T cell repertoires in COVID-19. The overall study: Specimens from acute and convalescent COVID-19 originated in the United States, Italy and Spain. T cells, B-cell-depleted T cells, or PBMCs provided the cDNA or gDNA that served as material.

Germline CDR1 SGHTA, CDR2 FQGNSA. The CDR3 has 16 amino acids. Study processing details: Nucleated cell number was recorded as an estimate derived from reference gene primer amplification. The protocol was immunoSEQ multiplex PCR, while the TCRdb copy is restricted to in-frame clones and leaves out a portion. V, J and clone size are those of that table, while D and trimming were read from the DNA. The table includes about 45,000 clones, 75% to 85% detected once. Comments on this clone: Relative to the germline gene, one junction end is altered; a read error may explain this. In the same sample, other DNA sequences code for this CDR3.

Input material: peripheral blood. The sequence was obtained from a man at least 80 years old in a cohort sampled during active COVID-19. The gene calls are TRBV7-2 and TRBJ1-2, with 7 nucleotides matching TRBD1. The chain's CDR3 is CASSLASWGTVYGYTF. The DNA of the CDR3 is TGTGCCAGTAGCTTAGCCTCTTGGGGGACAGTCTATGGCTACACCTTC.